The present entry profiles one T cell receptor (beta chain) with its context. Trimming stripped 6 bases from V and 0 bases from J, with 14 bases between. Germline values: CDR1 LNHDA, CDR2 SQIVND (reference sequence). This CDR3 comprises 16 residues. Sequencing was performed with immunoSEQ multiplex PCR; in TCRdb, only in-frame clones are kept and a portion is missing. The repertoire consists of approximately 2,000,000 clones, with 85% to 95% occurring once and the leading ten covering around 0.38%. This sample stems from a study of shared clonotypes between healthy human individuals. The chain is built from TRBV19 and TRBJ2-2; weak D call: TRBD1 (6 bases). This sequence originates from a man aged 18 to 35 in good health. Some clones in this sample may be carry-over from other donors' samples. The sequencing input was naive CD4+ T cells from PBMCs. Subset described: CD45RA+ positively selected. The CDR3, as DNA: TGTGCCAGTAGCCTGCACAGGGTCTCGAACACCGGGGAGCTGTTTTTT. It codes for CASSLHRVSNTGELFF.